Listed here are 20 T cell receptor beta chains from one sample, sequenced in a study of cytomegalovirus exposure and HLA in healthy donors. The PCR ran on 60 Vbeta and 13 Jbeta primers. Sequencing used immunoSEQ multiplex PCR; TCRdb keeps in-frame clones, though not all of them. The profile covers 65,000 to 90,000 clones, with more than 65% appearing a single time and about 16% taken by the ten largest. Sequenced input: PBMCs. These receptors were collected from a woman between 35 and 50 years old in good health and CMV-seropositive.

The sample holds a few counts of this clone. V usage is TRBV29-1 and J usage is TRBJ1-1; 7 positions match TRBD1. The CDR3 is 13 residues long. Germline CDR1 SQVTM, CDR2 ANQGSEA. Unmatched junction bases numbered 8, after V lost 6 bases and J lost 4 bases. This chain's CDR3 is CSVGQGVLTEAFF. The CDR3 DNA reads TGCAGCGTGGGCCAGGGGGTACTCACTGAAGCTTTCTTT.

This clone is deemed large. Other DNA sequences within the sample encode an identical CDR3. J is TRBJ1-5 and V is TRBV30; 9 bases fit TRBD1. V lost 1 base, J lost 2 bases, and 9 bases stayed unmatched. Germline V CDR1 and CDR2: GTSNPN, SVGIG (reference sequence). CDR3 size: 17 residues. The CDR3 DNA sequence: TGTGCCTGGAGTGCACAGGGGGCACTGGGGGGCAATCAGCCCCAGCATTTT. Its protein product is CAWSAQGALGGNQPQHF.

The chain has TRBV10-2 and TRBJ1-1; TRBD1 aligns across 9 bases. Looked up from germline, CDR1 is WSHSY and CDR2 is SAAADI. The trim removed 6 bases at V and 0 bases at J, leaving 8 bases unmatched. The CDR3 is 16 residues long. CDR3 in amino acids: CASREQGAGMNTEAFF. For the CDR3, the DNA is TGCGCCAGCAGGGAACAGGGGGCGGGTATGAACACTGAAGCTTTCTTT.

This chain joins TRBV6-5 and TRBJ1-5; D possibly corresponds to TRBD1 (5 bases). Germline CDR1 MNHEY, CDR2 SVGAGI. Trimming shortened V by 0 bases and J by 3 bases, and 9 bases separated the two germline ends. The CDR3 is 15 residues long. The CDR3 sequence is CASSYSGVANQPQHF. The CDR3 bases are TGTGCCAGCAGTTACTCAGGGGTAGCCAATCAGCCCCAGCATTTT.

This chain connects TRBV18 to TRBJ2-5; TRBD2 might be the D (6 bases). Between the trimmed V and J ends, which lost 0 bases and 7 bases, there was a span of 12 bases. Germline values: CDR1 KGHSH, CDR2 LQKENI. The CDR3 extends over 14 amino acids. The CDR3 region has the DNA TGTGCCAGCTCACCACCCCCTAGCGATGGGACCCAGTACTTC. Residues: CASSPPPSDGTQYF. The full variable domain, its missing parts supplied by reference TRBV18 and TRBJ2-5, is NAGVMQNPRHLVRRRGQEARLRCSPMKGHSHVYWYRQLPEEGLKFMVYLQKENIIDESGMPKERFSAEFPKEGPSILRIQQVVRGDSAAYFCASSPPPSDGTQYFGPGTRLLVL.

The rearrangement joins TRBV5-4 to TRBJ1-1; the D is unclear. CDR1 is SGHNT, CDR2 YYREEE, per germline (reference sequence). The length of the CDR3 is 15 residues. The ends were cut back, 4 bases at V and 2 bases at J, with 15 bases in the middle. The CDR3 sequence: CASSPHQEYNTEAFF. Here the CDR3 DNA reads TGTGCCAGCAGCCCGCACCAAGAGTACAACACTGAAGCTTTCTTT.

This chain connects TRBV27 to TRBJ2-7, with D possibly TRBD1 on 5 matching bases. CDR3 length: 16 amino acids. Germline assignment: CDR1 MNHEY and CDR2 SMNVEV (reference sequence). Trimming removed 5 bases from V and 3 bases from J, with 20 bases in between. The CDR3: CASSGRALYSDYEQYF. In DNA, the CDR3 is TGTGCCAGCAGTGGCAGGGCGCTCTATTCAGACTACGAGCAGTACTTC.

The rearrangement joins TRBV2 to TRBJ2-7, with 9 bases lining up with TRBD1. The CDR3 has 16 residues. Germline V gives CDR1 SNHLY, CDR2 FYNNEI. Losses at the gene ends were 6 bases for V and 4 bases for J; bases not matched to a gene: 13. The CDR3 DNA sequence: TGTGCCAGCAGCCTAGACGGGACAGGGTTGGTTTACGAGCAGTACTTC. Protein: CASSLDGTGLVYEQYF.

The rearrangement links TRBV4-1 to TRBJ1-1; D gene uncertain. The CDR3 loop spans 14 amino acids. Deletions cut 1 base from V and 1 base from J, with 7 bases between. Germline-derived CDR1 and CDR2 are MGHRA and YSYEKL. CDR3 sequence (DNA): TGCGCCAGCAGCCAAGTTCCAGGGAACACTGAAGCTTTCTTT. Amino acids: CASSQVPGNTEAFF.

The chain joins TRBV6-1 to TRBJ1-1, with a tentative D call TRBD1 (6 bases). Trimming stripped 4 bases from V and 0 bases from J, with 12 bases between. The CDR3 is 15 amino acids. Germline V gene lookup returns CDR1 MNHNS and CDR2 SASEGT. The CDR3 region is CASSGQAHLNTEAFF. The CDR3 region has the DNA TGTGCCAGCAGTGGACAGGCCCATTTGAACACTGAAGCTTTCTTT.

The count of this clone is one. An end of the junction does not agree with germline; a read error may underlie this. The CDR3 here is CAVSGTGSNQPQHF. The CDR3 coding sequence is TGTGCCGTCAGCGGGACAGGAAGCAATCAGCCCCAGCATTTT. The rearrangement joins TRBV10-3 to TRBJ1-5; 8 bases match TRBD1. In germline, CDR1 is ENHRY, CDR2 SYGVKD. This CDR3 has 14 residues.

This clone was recorded a few times. This chain uses TRBV28 with TRBJ1-5; a weak D match, TRBD1 (6 bases). The germline gives CDR1 MDHEN, CDR2 SYDVKM. The CDR3 totals 14 residues. V was cut by 5 bases and J by 4 bases, with 12 bases left in between. CDR3 coding DNA: TGTGCCAGCAGTAAGGGGGGGAGTAATCAGCCCCAGCATTTT. It codes for CASSKGGSNQPQHF.

V and J are TRBV6-5 and TRBJ2-1, with 10 bases fitting TRBD2. Germline CDR1 and CDR2: MNHEY and SVGAGI. Unmatched junction bases numbered 3, after V lost 9 bases and J lost 4 bases. The CDR3 runs 13 residues. The CDR3 region is CASSGGHYNEQFF. CDR3 DNA sequence: TGTGCCAGTAGCGGGGGGCATTACAATGAGCAGTTCTTC.

Here the CDR3 reads CASSFPGMNTEAFF. The CDR3 nucleotides are TGTGCCAGCAGCTTCCCAGGCATGAACACTGAAGCTTTCTTT. The chain carries TRBV7-9 and TRBJ1-1; D not certain. Trimming removed 3 bases at V and 0 bases at J, with 8 bases between. Germline CDR1 reads SEHNR; CDR2 reads FQNEAQ (reference sequence). This CDR3 region has 14 residues.

The rearrangement uses TRBV2 and TRBJ2-5; a possible D gene is TRBD2 (6 bases). This CDR3 comprises 16 residues. Germline V gives CDR1 SNHLY, CDR2 FYNNEI. V dropped 5 bases and J dropped 3 bases, with 19 bases sitting between them. The chain's CDR3 is CASSWEDDNVKETQYF. In nucleotides, the CDR3 is TGTGCCAGCAGTTGGGAGGACGATAACGTTAAAGAGACCCAGTACTTC.

The rearrangement uses TRBV27 and TRBJ2-7; TRBD2 matches at 11 bases. V shed 2 bases, J shed 7 bases, and the junction held 7 bases outside the gene matches. The CDR3 has 15 residues. Per germline, CDR1 MNHEY and CDR2 SMNVEV (reference sequence). In nucleotides, the CDR3 is TGTGCCAGCAGTTTAACTCTAGCGGGGGGTTCGGAGCAGTACTTC. This codes for CASSLTLAGGSEQYF.

This clone occurred a few times. The CDR3 nucleotides are TGTGCCAGCAGTTATTCCCACAGACGTATGAACACTGAAGCTTTCTTT. Its translation: CASSYSHRRMNTEAFF. This chain joins TRBV6-5 and TRBJ1-1; D is undetermined. The CDR3 consists of 16 residues. Germline-derived CDR1 and CDR2 are MNHEY and SVGAGI. Trimming stripped 3 bases from V and 0 bases from J, with 14 bases between.

V usage is TRBV27 and J usage is TRBJ2-7; a possible D gene is TRBD1 (5 bases). Germline V gene lookup returns CDR1 MNHEY and CDR2 SMNVEV (reference sequence). The CDR3 is 13 amino acids. V dropped 5 bases and J dropped 9 bases, with 17 bases sitting between them. CDR3 in amino acids: CASSPNRDSPQYF. CDR3 in DNA: TGTGCCAGCAGTCCGAATCGCGACAGCCCGCAGTACTTC.

J is TRBJ1-4 and V is TRBV18; the match to TRBD1 covers 8 bases. The CDR3 extends over 15 amino acids. Germline V lookup: CDR1 KGHSH, CDR2 LQKENI. Unmatched junction bases numbered 1, after V lost 4 bases and J lost 0 bases. The CDR3: CASSLQGATNEKLFF. As DNA, the CDR3 is TGTGCCAGCTCACTACAGGGGGCAACTAATGAAAAACTGTTTTTT.

The chain uses TRBV11-2 and TRBJ1-1; D unresolved. The length of the CDR3 is 13 residues. V was cut by 0 bases and J by 4 bases, with 6 bases left in between. Germline CDR1 is SGHAT and CDR2 is FQNNGV. The CDR3 protein is CASSLDPRTEAFF. CDR3 DNA: TGTGCCAGCAGCTTAGATCCCCGCACTGAAGCTTTCTTT. The complete variable domain, with remaining parts taken from reference TRBV11-2 and TRBJ1-1, reads EAGVAQSPRYKIIEKRQSVAFWCNPISGHATLYWYQQILGQGPKLLIQFQNNGVVDDSQLPKDRFSAERLKGVDSTLKIQPAKLEDSAVYLCASSLDPRTEAFFGQGTRLTVV.